This TCR beta chain is drawn from a study of response to subunit inactivated influenza vaccine. Whole-study results and caveats: Only a handful of new T cells, the authors suggested, are recruited with each seasonal influenza vaccination.

TCRdb itself ran the RT-PCR reads through MiXCR, one entry per CDR3 protein. The sample includes hundreds of thousands of distinct CDR3 sequences, roughly 27% of them seen just once. This clonotype occurred a few times. Its specificity is not known. V lost 7 bases and J lost 4; bases outside the gene matches: 8. CDR1 and CDR2 (germline): SQVTM, ANQGSEA. The CDR3 length is 15 residues. The sequencing used CD4+ T cells sorted from PBMCs, collected roughly 5 days after vaccination. V gene TRBV29-1 combines with J gene TRBJ2-3; TRBD2 matches at 13 bases. This sequence was found in a man between 45 and 60 years old who received an inactivated influenza vaccine. The CDR3 DNA follows: TGCAGCGCTACACTAGCGGGGGGGCCCCCAGATACGCAGTATTTT. Translating gives CSATLAGGPPDTQYF.